This TCR beta chain stems from a study of blood T cell repertoires in COVID-19. For the study at large: T cells, B-cell-depleted T cells, or PBMCs supplied cDNA or gDNA.

Per the study methods: Nucleated cell number was recorded as an estimate derived from reference gene primer amplification. The repertoire was sequenced with immunoSEQ multiplex PCR; TCRdb's copy has only in-frame clones and lacks some. V, J and clone size are taken as reported in that table, and D and trimming were inferred from the DNA itself. The repertoire holds about 240,000 clones, with 83% as singletons. This clone was picked up many times. This sample includes further DNA sequences coding for the same CDR3. The CDR3 is 13 amino acids. Germline CDR1 KGHSH, CDR2 LQKENI. The trim removed 5 bases at V and 3 bases at J, leaving 2 bases unmatched.

V is TRBV18 and J is TRBJ1-2; TRBD1 matches at 8 bases. Source material: peripheral blood. This clonotype originated in a human donor in a cohort sampled during active COVID-19. The CDR3 region has the DNA TGTGCCAGCTCATTGGACAGGGACTATGGCTACACCTTC. Translation: CASSLDRDYGYTF.